Presented here are 18 T cell receptor beta chains from one specimen sequenced in a study of cytomegalovirus exposure and HLA in healthy donors. PCR involved 60 Vbeta and 13 Jbeta primers. Profiling relied on immunoSEQ multiplex PCR, and the TCRdb table lists in-frame clones only, not all of them. Of 250,000 to 350,000 clones in the sample, roughly 80% were seen once. The sample taken for sequencing was PBMCs. The receptors here all came from a girl aged 2 to 10 in good health and CMV-seronegative.

CDR3 nucleotides: TGTGCCAGCAGCCGTCGACAGGGGCTATCTGGAAACACCATATATTTT. The encoded protein is CASSRRQGLSGNTIYF. V and J are TRBV14 and TRBJ1-3; 8 nucleotides agree with TRBD1. The junction had 6 bases not matched to a gene; V was cut back by 4 bases and J by 1 base. The CDR3 has 16 residues. The germline gives CDR1 SGHDN, CDR2 FVKESK.

The genes are TRBV30 and TRBJ1-5, with a weak D call TRBD1 (6 bases). Germline CDR1 is GTSNPN and CDR2 is SVGIG (reference sequence). This CDR3 comprises 14 residues. Trimming shortened V by 2 bases and J by 11 bases, and 19 bases separated the two germline ends. The CDR3 nucleotides read TGTGCCTGGAGTCACAGGGATCGACGTTCGGCCCAGCATTTT. Its translation is CAWSHRDRRSAQHF.

The chain couples TRBV27 to TRBJ2-1, with 7 bases matching TRBD2. Trimming cost V 8 bases and J 0 bases; bases outside gene matches: 4. CDR3 length equals 14 residues. From germline, CDR1 is MNHEY and CDR2 SMNVEV (reference sequence). The CDR3 sequence: CASAGRSSYNEQFF. The CDR3 nucleotides read TGTGCCAGCGCCGGGAGGAGCTCCTACAATGAGCAGTTCTTC.

In this sample, this clone turned up a few times. The chain recombines TRBV29-1 with TRBJ1-2, with D possibly TRBD1 on 6 matching bases. The CDR3 is 14 residues long. V lost 6 bases and J 4 bases, leaving 18 bases between the germline ends. CDR1 is SQVTM and CDR2 is ANQGSEA in the germline V gene. Written as DNA, the CDR3 is TGCAGCGTACAGGGCAGGGATGATAGCTATGGCTACACCTTC. It encodes CSVQGRDDSYGYTF.

This clone has just a few counts. The V and J genes are TRBV4-2 and TRBJ1-2; TRBD1 agrees at 7 bases. V was pared by 2 bases and J by 0 bases, with 6 bases of the junction left unmatched. CDR1 is LGHNA and CDR2 is YNFKEQ in the germline V gene. This CDR3 has 16 amino acids. CDR3 coding DNA: TGTGCCAGCAGCCAACCTTTGACAGGGCCTAACTATGGCTACACCTTC. Translating gives CASSQPLTGPNYGYTF.

With respect to this clone: The DNA is left out, because the CDR3 cannot be placed on it with certainty; the CDR3 is given as TCRdb lists it. The chain joins TRBV7-8 to TRBJ2-7; the table's D call TRBD2 went unverified against the DNA. Germline V gives CDR1 SGHVS, CDR2 FQNEAQ. Counting both end residues, the CDR3 totals 18 amino acids. CDR3: CASSPIVSGGYEQYFTYF.

V usage is TRBV5-1 and J usage is TRBJ2-3; unclear D gene. Trimming shortened V by 3 bases and J by 4 bases, and 6 bases separated the two germline ends. The CDR3 sequence is 12 residues long. Germline V gene sequence: CDR1 SGHRS, CDR2 YFSETQ. The CDR3 is CASSYNADTQYF. CDR3 nucleotides: TGCGCCAGCAGCTACAACGCAGATACGCAGTATTTT.

This clone occurred once. The chain couples TRBV7-9 to TRBJ2-7, with 8 positions matching TRBD1. With V trimmed by 3 bases and J by 4 bases, 14 bases remained unmatched. There are 17 residues in the CDR3. Germline V gene sequence: CDR1 SEHNR, CDR2 FQNEAQ (reference sequence). For the CDR3, the DNA is TGTGCCAGCAGCTTTAAACAGGGGGAAAAACTTTTATACGAGCAGTACTTC. Protein product: CASSFKQGEKLLYEQYF.

The V and J genes are TRBV7-8 and TRBJ1-6, with a possible D match to TRBD1 (6 bases). In germline, CDR1 is SGHVS, CDR2 FQNEAQ. The CDR3 length is 13 residues. V was clipped by 6 bases and J by 10 bases, with 13 bases between them. This CDR3 is CASRTQGKSPLHF. The CDR3, as DNA: TGTGCCAGCAGGACCCAGGGGAAATCACCCCTCCACTTT.

The J gene is TRBJ2-7, the V gene TRBV2; the match to TRBD2 covers 11 bases. CDR3 length equals 14 residues. Germline CDR1 is SNHLY and CDR2 is FYNNEI. V shed 4 bases, J shed 3 bases, and the junction held 2 bases outside the gene matches. The CDR3 is CASSGLAGLYEQYF. CDR3 DNA: TGTGCCAGCAGTGGACTAGCGGGACTCTACGAGCAGTACTTC.

This chain uses TRBV5-5 with TRBJ1-2, with D tentatively TRBD1 (5 bases). This CDR3 has 17 amino acids. V was shortened by 0 bases and J by 0 bases, with 15 bases between the two germline ends. Germline V gives CDR1 SGHKS, CDR2 YYEKEE (reference sequence). This CDR3 is CASSLVSGGKANYGYTF. In DNA form, the CDR3 reads TGTGCCAGCAGCTTGGTGTCGGGGGGGAAAGCTAACTATGGCTACACCTTC.

The chain uses TRBV14 and TRBJ2-7; 7 positions match TRBD1. Germline CDR1 SGHDN, CDR2 FVKESK. The CDR3 sequence is 16 residues long. Germline trimming cut 1 base from V and 3 bases from J; bases unmatched to any gene: 9. DNA of the CDR3: TGTGCCAGCAGCCAAGGGGATAAGACAGGGTTCTACGAGCAGTACTTC. Translating it yields CASSQGDKTGFYEQYF.

The rearrangement links TRBV6-5 to TRBJ2-7, with D possibly being TRBD1 (5 bases). The CDR3 has 16 amino acids. Trimming cost V 2 bases and J 2 bases, with 16 bases left between them. CDR1 and CDR2 from the germline V gene are MNHEY and SVGAGI. CDR3 nucleotide sequence: TGTGCCAGCAGTTACACTCGGTTAGGGGCCCCCTACGAGCAGTACTTC. Protein product: CASSYTRLGAPYEQYF.

The sample holds one count of this clone. The V call is TRBV28, the J call TRBJ1-2; D might be TRBD1 (5 bases). The CDR3 has 15 residues. Trimming took 6 bases from V and 0 from J, leaving 14 bases between them. Germline V gene sequence: CDR1 MDHEN, CDR2 SYDVKM. The CDR3 DNA sequence: TGTGCCAGCAGCTTAGACAGTGGTGCTAACTATGGCTACACCTTC. Amino acids: CASSLDSGANYGYTF.

The V call is TRBV27, the J call TRBJ2-7; TRBD1 matches at 12 bases. The germline CDR1 and CDR2 sequences are MNHEY and SMNVEV (reference sequence). The CDR3 runs 20 residues. V lost 5 bases, J lost 3 bases, and 20 bases stayed unmatched. Here the CDR3 DNA reads TGTGCCAGCAGTACTCAAATCCGGGACAGGGGGCGCGCGCATCTCTACGAGCAGTACTTC. Translation: CASSTQIRDRGRAHLYEQYF.

The chain combines TRBV6-5 with TRBJ2-3, with D maybe TRBD1 (5 bases). CDR3 size: 13 residues. V shed 2 bases and J shed 6 bases, with 9 bases lying between them. The germline gives CDR1 MNHEY, CDR2 SVGAGI. CDR3 coding DNA: TGTGCCAGCAGTTACCGGACACTGGATACGCAGTATTTT. As protein: CASSYRTLDTQYF.

Turning to this clone: Mismatch with germline at one junction end may stem from a read error. The gene calls are TRBV4-2 and TRBJ2-7; TRBD2 might be the D (6 bases). The CDR3 totals 9 residues. CDR1 and CDR2 from the germline V gene are LGHNA and YNFKEQ. The CDR3 is CASWGKEGF. The CDR3 nucleotides read TGTGCCAGTTGGGGCAAGGAGGGGTTC.

The chain is built from TRBV18 and TRBJ2-5; 14 bases agree with TRBD2. CDR1 and CDR2 (germline): KGHSH, LQKENI. J was trimmed by 2 bases and V by 3 bases; bases with no gene match: 11. This CDR3 comprises 19 residues. The CDR3 reads CASSPVPGLAGERQETQYF. The DNA of the CDR3 is TGTGCCAGCTCACCGGTCCCGGGACTAGCGGGAGAGCGGCAAGAGACCCAGTACTTC.